This is a list of T cell receptor beta chains from one sample in a study of long-term antiretroviral therapy in people with HIV. Profiled with immunoSEQ multiplex PCR; TCRdb holds only in-frame clones, not every one. This table has 15,000 to 20,000 clones, approximately 78% appearing once. Sequencing used unsorted PBMCs, obtained 0.6 years after starting antiretroviral therapy. These receptors were obtained from a woman aged 18-29 years with HIV. Both conserved end residues are part of each CDR3. The D gene is left open where the match is weak. Rows may omit the clone size; those that give it use once, few, many or a size class.

TGTGCCTGGGAAAAACAGGGAGCCTACGAGCAGTACTTC,CAWEKQGAYEQYF,TRBV30,-,-,TRBJ2-7,13
TGTGCCAGTAGTATCCTGTGGACGGATAACACCGGGGAGCTGTTTTTT,CASSILWTDNTGELFF,TRBV19,once,-,TRBJ2-2,16
TGTGCCAGCAGCCCCGTTTTACACGGATTTGATGGCTACACCTTC,CASSPVLHGFDGYTF,TRBV7-2,once,-,TRBJ1-2,15
TGCGCCAGCATAACCGCAGGGGGCCAGCCCCAGCATTTT,CASITAGGQPQHF,TRBV23-1,medium-sized,TRBD1,TRBJ1-5,13
TGTGCCAGCAGCGTAGCGGATTCAACAGATACGCAGTATTTT,CASSVADSTDTQYF,TRBV9,-,-,TRBJ2-3,14
TGTGCCAGCAGTGGGCTGGGCGGTCGAGGAAACACCATATATTTT,CASSGLGGRGNTIYF,TRBV2,once,-,TRBJ1-3,15
TGTGCCAGCTCACTCAGGGCGGGAGAAAGCTCTGGAAACACCATATATTTT,CASSLRAGESSGNTIYF,TRBV18,-,-,TRBJ1-3,17
TGTGCCAGCTCACCACAGGGAGTCTCTGGAAACACCATATATTTT,CASSPQGVSGNTIYF,TRBV18,few,-,TRBJ1-3,15
TGTGCCAGCGCAGTGGGACAGGTTGTCTCCTACGAGCAGTACTTC,CASAVGQVVSYEQYF,TRBV6-5,-,TRBD1,TRBJ2-7,15
TGTGCCAGCAGCCCCGGACAGGGGGCTTATTACGAGCAGTACTTC,CASSPGQGAYYEQYF,TRBV9,-,TRBD1,TRBJ2-7,15
TGCGCCAGCAGCCGTTTCGGAGAGCGGGGCGACAATGAGCAGTTCTTC,CASSRFGERGDNEQFF,TRBV5-1,-,TRBD2,TRBJ2-1,16
TGTGCCATCGCCCCTAGCGGGAGGGCCTACGAGCAGTACTTC,CAIAPSGRAYEQYF,TRBV10-3,few,TRBD2,TRBJ2-7,14
TGTGCCAGTAGTACCGGACTAGCGGGGTTTGGATCCTACAATGAGCAGTTCTTC,CASSTGLAGFGSYNEQFF,TRBV19,-,TRBD2,TRBJ2-1,18
TGTGCCAGCAGTTCTACACCCGGGGAGCTGTTTTTT,CASSSTPGELFF,TRBV5-6,-,-,TRBJ2-2,12
TGTGCCACCAGCAGTACCACCGGGACAGGGGGCCAGCCCCAGCATTTT,CATSSTTGTGGQPQHF,TRBV15,-,TRBD1,TRBJ1-5,16
TGCGCCAGCAGGACCGGACAGGGCCAAGTATCTTTCTACGAGCAGTACTTC,CASRTGQGQVSFYEQYF,TRBV5-1,-,TRBD1,TRBJ2-7,17
TGTGCCACTAGACACAGGGAAAGGACAGAGGGTTTCAATGAGCAGTTCTTC,CATRHRERTEGFNEQFF,TRBV4-2,-,-,TRBJ2-1,17
TGTGCCAGCAGTTTCAGTAGGGACAATTCACCCCTCCACTTT,CASSFSRDNSPLHF,TRBV27,few,-,TRBJ1-6,14
TGTGCCAGCAGCGCTCGACAGAACCATGGCTACACCTTC,CASSARQNHGYTF,TRBV2,-,-,TRBJ1-2,13
TGTGCCAGCAGCTTTAAAGGACGGCAAGAGACCCAGTACTTC,CASSFKGRQETQYF,TRBV5-6,-,-,TRBJ2-5,14
TGTGCCAGCAGCGCTAACAGGGAGGAGACCCAGTACTTC,CASSANREETQYF,TRBV7-3,-,-,TRBJ2-5,13
TGTGCCAGCAGCAAACAGACACCGAGTAACTATGGCTACACCTTC,CASSKQTPSNYGYTF,TRBV27,-,-,TRBJ1-2,15
TGTGCCAGCGAACAAGGCGGGGAGACCCAGTACTTC,CASEQGGETQYF,TRBV7-9,-,-,TRBJ2-5,12
TGTGCCAGCAGTGAAGGTTGGCAGGTGACTTCCGAGCAGTACTTC,CASSEGWQVTSEQYF,TRBV2,few,-,TRBJ2-7,15
TGTGCCAGCAGCGTCGGACAGGCCCATCAGCCCCAGCATTTT,CASSVGQAHQPQHF,TRBV9,-,TRBD1,TRBJ1-5,14
TGTGCCAGCAGCCTCGACAGGGCATCCGGCTACACCTTC,CASSLDRASGYTF,TRBV7-2,-,TRBD1,TRBJ1-2,13
TGTGCCAGCTCACCGTTCAGACAGGGGGAAAGCTATGGCTACACCTTC,CASSPFRQGESYGYTF,TRBV18,-,TRBD1,TRBJ1-2,16
TGCGCCAGCAGCCAATGGACAGGCGGGGACACTGAAGCTTTCTTT,CASSQWTGGDTEAFF,TRBV5-1,-,TRBD1,TRBJ1-1,15
TGCGCCAGCAGCTTGGAAGATTTTAGCAATCAGCCCCAGCATTTT,CASSLEDFSNQPQHF,TRBV5-1,-,-,TRBJ1-5,15
TGTGCCAGCAGCGTAGGGCAGGCCCGCTCTGGAAACACCATATATTTT,CASSVGQARSGNTIYF,TRBV9,-,-,TRBJ1-3,16
TGTGCCAGCAGTGGGGACAGCACAGATACGCAGTATTTT,CASSGDSTDTQYF,TRBV2,-,-,TRBJ2-3,13
TGTGCCAGCTCACCACTACCGGGGGCAAGTGAGCAGTTCTTC,CASSPLPGASEQFF,TRBV18,-,-,TRBJ2-1,14
TGTGCCAGCAGCGTAGGGGATGTTGGAAACACCATATATTTT,CASSVGDVGNTIYF,TRBV9,-,-,TRBJ1-3,14
TGTGCCAGCAGTGGGGCTTCTGGAAACACCATATATTTT,CASSGASGNTIYF,TRBV21-1,-,-,TRBJ1-3,13
TGTGCCAGCAGGGGTCCATGGGACGAGCAGTACTTC,CASRGPWDEQYF,TRBV6-5,once,-,TRBJ2-7,12
TGTGCCAGCGCCCTAGTGGGTGACTACGAGCAGTACTTC,CASALVGDYEQYF,TRBV5-8,-,-,TRBJ2-7,13
TGTGCCAGCAGCTTGGGGCAAACCTACAATGAGCAGTTCTTC,CASSLGQTYNEQFF,TRBV7-3,-,-,TRBJ2-1,14
TGTGCCATCAGTGAGTCGGATCAGCCCCAGCATTTT,CAISESDQPQHF,TRBV10-3,few,-,TRBJ1-5,12
TGTGCCAGCAGCCCCACCCGGACAGGGGGTTACGAGCAGTACTTC,CASSPTRTGGYEQYF,TRBV2,few,TRBD1,TRBJ2-7,15
TGTGCCAGCAGCTTAGCACCGGACACTGAAGCTTTCTTT,CASSLAPDTEAFF,TRBV7-2,-,-,TRBJ1-1,13
TGCGCCAGCTCCCCCGGTGGGGCAACGATCTACGAGCAGTACTTC,CASSPGGATIYEQYF,TRBV5-1,-,-,TRBJ2-7,15
TGTGCCAGCAGTTTACCCCTCTCGAACAGAGGCTCTGGAAACACCATATATTTT,CASSLPLSNRGSGNTIYF,TRBV28,few,-,TRBJ1-3,18
TGCGCCAGCAGCCCCTTGGGGTCAGATACGCAGTATTTT,CASSPLGSDTQYF,TRBV5-1,-,-,TRBJ2-3,13
TGTGCCAGCAGCTACGGACAGGGATGGTTTGAAAAACTGTTTTTT,CASSYGQGWFEKLFF,TRBV5-6,-,TRBD1,TRBJ1-4,15
TGTGCCACCAGCGGACAGGGGGTAACTGAAGCTTTCTTT,CATSGQGVTEAFF,TRBV15,-,TRBD1,TRBJ1-1,13
TGTGCCAGCAGGACGTCGGGGGTTTACGAGCAGTACTTC,CASRTSGVYEQYF,TRBV27,-,-,TRBJ2-7,13
TGTGCCAGCAGCTTCGCCCCGCCTAGCGGTGGCTCCTACGAGCAGTACTTC,CASSFAPPSGGSYEQYF,TRBV7-2,once,TRBD2,TRBJ2-7,17
TGTGCCAGCAGCTCATGGACGTCCTACGAGCAGTACTTC,CASSSWTSYEQYF,TRBV11-2,-,-,TRBJ2-7,13
TGTGCCAGCAGCAAAGGGACAGGGGCGACATCCACCTACGAGCAGTACTTC,CASSKGTGATSTYEQYF,TRBV21-1,-,-,TRBJ2-7,17
TGTGCCAGCAGCTTGCGGGGAGAGAAGACGGGGGACGAGCAGTACTTC,CASSLRGEKTGDEQYF,TRBV5-6,-,-,TRBJ2-7,16
TGTGCCAGCTCACCCGCCGACAGGGGGGGTGAAGCTTTCTTT,CASSPADRGGEAFF,TRBV18,-,TRBD1,TRBJ1-1,14
TGTGCCAGCCAGCCGGTGCGGGGGGCTGATGAAAAACTGTTTTTT,CASQPVRGADEKLFF,TRBV6-1,-,-,TRBJ1-4,15
TGCAGCGTTAACGATCAGGGGGCATATGCTTTCTTT,CSVNDQGAYAFF,TRBV29-1,-,TRBD1,TRBJ1-1,12
TGTGCCGGGGGTAGGACGCCAGGTAACTATGGCTACACCTTC,CAGGRTPGNYGYTF,TRBV2,-,-,TRBJ1-2,14
TGTGCCAGCAGCTTAACCGGGACAGGCGTCAATGAGCAGTTCTTC,CASSLTGTGVNEQFF,TRBV7-3,-,TRBD1,TRBJ2-1,15
TGTGCCAGCAGCCTACGGGAGGTAGCCCCCGGGGAGCTGTTTTTT,CASSLREVAPGELFF,TRBV9,-,TRBD2,TRBJ2-2,15
TGTGCCAGCAGCCAAGACGGCGGGGATCAGCCCCAGCATTTT,CASSQDGGDQPQHF,TRBV4-2,-,-,TRBJ1-5,14